This T cell receptor beta chain was sequenced in a study of CD4+ T cells in melanoma. Only in-frame clones appear in the TCRdb table, and some are missing; sequencing was by immunoSEQ multiplex PCR. The sample includes 20,000 or so clones, over 70% of them seen just once. This CDR3 comprises 20 residues. Germline CDR1 LNHDA, CDR2 SQIVND (reference sequence). With V trimmed by 0 bases and J by 5 bases, 16 bases remained unmatched. This receptor was identified in a human donor with melanoma. The J gene is TRBJ2-5, the V gene TRBV19, with 12 bases aligning to TRBD2. Sequencing input: cells from a culture (not recorded whether cultured in vitro). CDR3 coding DNA: TGTGCCAGTAGTATAGAGGCCCCCCGAGGACTAGCGGGGTTAGAGGAGACCCAGTACTTC. Amino acid sequence: CASSIEAPRGLAGLEETQYF. Complete variable domain (other parts from reference TRBV19 and TRBJ2-5): DGGITQSPKYLFRKEGQNVTLSCEQNLNHDAMYWYRQDPGQGLRLIYYSQIVNDFQKGDIAEGYSVSREKKESFPLTVTSAQKNPTAFYLCASSIEAPRGLAGLEETQYFGPGTRLLVL.